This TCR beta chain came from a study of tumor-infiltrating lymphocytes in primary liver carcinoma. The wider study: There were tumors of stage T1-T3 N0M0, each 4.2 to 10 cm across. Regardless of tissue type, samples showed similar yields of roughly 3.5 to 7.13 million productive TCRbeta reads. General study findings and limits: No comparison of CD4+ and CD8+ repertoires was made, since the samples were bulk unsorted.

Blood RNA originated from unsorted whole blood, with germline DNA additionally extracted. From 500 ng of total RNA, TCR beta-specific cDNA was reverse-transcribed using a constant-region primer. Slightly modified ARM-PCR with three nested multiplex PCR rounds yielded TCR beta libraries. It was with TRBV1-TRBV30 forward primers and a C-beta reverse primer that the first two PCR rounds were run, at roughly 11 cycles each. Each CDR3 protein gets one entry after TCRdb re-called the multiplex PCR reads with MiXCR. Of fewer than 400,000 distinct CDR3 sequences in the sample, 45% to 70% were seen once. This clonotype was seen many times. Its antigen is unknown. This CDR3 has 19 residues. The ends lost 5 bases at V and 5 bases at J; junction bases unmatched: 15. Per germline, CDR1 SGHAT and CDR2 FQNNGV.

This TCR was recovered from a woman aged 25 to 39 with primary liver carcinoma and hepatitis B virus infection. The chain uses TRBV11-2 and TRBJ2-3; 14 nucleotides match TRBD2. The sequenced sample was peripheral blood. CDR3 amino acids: CASSRGTSGSPLALDTQYF. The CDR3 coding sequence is TGTGCCAGCAGCCGCGGGACTAGCGGGAGCCCTTTAGCTCTAGATACGCAGTATTTT.